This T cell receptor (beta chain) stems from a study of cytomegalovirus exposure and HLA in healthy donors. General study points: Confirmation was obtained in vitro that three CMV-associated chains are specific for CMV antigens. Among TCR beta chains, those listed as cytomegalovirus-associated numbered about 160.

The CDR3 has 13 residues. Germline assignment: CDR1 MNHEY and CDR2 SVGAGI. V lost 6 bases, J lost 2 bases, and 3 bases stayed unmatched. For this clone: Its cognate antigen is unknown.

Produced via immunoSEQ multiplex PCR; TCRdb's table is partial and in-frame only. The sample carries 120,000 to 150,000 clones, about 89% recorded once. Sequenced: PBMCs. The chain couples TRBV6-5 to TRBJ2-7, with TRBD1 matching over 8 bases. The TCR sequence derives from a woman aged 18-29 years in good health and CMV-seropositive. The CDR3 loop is CASSRTGTYEQYF. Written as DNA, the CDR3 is TGTGCCAGCAGCCGGACAGGGACCTACGAGCAGTACTTC.